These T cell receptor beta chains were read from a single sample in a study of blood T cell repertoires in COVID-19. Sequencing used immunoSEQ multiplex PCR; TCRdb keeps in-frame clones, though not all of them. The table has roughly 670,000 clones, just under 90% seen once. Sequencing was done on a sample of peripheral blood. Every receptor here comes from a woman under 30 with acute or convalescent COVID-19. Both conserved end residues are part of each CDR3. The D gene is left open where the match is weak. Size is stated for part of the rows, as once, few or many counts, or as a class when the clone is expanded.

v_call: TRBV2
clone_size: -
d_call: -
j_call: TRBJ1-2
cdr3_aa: CASSEVQERGYGYTF
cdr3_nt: TGTGCCAGCAGTGAGGTTCAGGAACGGGGTTATGGCTACACCTTC

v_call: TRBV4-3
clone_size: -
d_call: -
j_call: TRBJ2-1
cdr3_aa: CASSQDSPYSYNEQFF
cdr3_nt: TGCGCCAGCAGCCAGGACTCACCGTATTCCTACAATGAGCAGTTCTTC

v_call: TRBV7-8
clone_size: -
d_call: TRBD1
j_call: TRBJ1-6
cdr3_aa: CASSPDRRGAPLHF
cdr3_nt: TGTGCCAGCAGCCCGGACAGGCGAGGGGCACCCCTCCACTTT

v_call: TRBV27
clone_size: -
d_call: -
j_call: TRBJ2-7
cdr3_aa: CASATSGLASYEQYF
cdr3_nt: TGTGCCAGCGCCACCTCAGGCCTCGCCTCCTACGAGCAGTACTTC

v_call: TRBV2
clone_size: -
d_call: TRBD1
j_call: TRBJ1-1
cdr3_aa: CASSVGGLTEAFF
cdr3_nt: TGTGCCAGCAGTGTAGGGGGCCTCACTGAAGCTTTCTTT

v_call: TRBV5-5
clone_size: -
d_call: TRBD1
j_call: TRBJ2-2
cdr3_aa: CASTLTGGLTGELFF
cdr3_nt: TGTGCCAGCACCCTAACAGGGGGCCTGACCGGGGAGCTGTTTTTT

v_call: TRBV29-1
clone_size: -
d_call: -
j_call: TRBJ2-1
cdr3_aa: CSVPTPPSYNEQFF
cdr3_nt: TGCAGCGTTCCCACTCCCCCCTCCTACAATGAGCAGTTCTTC

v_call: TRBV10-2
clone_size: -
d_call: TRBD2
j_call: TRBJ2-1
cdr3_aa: CASSGTSGGSSYNEQFF
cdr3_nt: TGCGCCAGCAGTGGGACTAGCGGGGGAAGCTCCTACAATGAGCAGTTCTTC

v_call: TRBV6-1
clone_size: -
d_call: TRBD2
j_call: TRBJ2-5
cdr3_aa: CASSEALIAGAETQYF
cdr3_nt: TGTGCCAGCAGTGAAGCTCTAATAGCGGGGGCCGAGACCCAGTACTTC

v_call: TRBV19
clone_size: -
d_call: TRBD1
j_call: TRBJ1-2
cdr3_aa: CASSIQSQGAWDGYTF
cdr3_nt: TGTGCCAGTAGTATCCAAAGCCAGGGGGCTTGGGATGGCTACACCTTC

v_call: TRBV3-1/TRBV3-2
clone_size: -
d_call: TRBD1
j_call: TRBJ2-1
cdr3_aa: CASTTVGQGYNEQFF
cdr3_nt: TGTGCCAGCACCACGGTGGGACAGGGATACAATGAGCAGTTCTTC

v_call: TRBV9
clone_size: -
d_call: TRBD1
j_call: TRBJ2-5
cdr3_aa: CASSVGGGRETQYF
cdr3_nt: TGTGCCAGCAGCGTAGGAGGGGGCAGAGAGACCCAGTACTTC

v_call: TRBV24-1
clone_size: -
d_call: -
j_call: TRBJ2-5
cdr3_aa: CATTRAGEETQYF
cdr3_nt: TGTGCCACAACGAGGGCAGGGGAAGAGACCCAGTACTTC

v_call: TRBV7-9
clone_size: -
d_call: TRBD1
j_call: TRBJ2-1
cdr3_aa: CASSRAEADRAGNEQFF
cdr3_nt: TGTGCCAGCAGCCGGGCGGAAGCGGACAGGGCAGGCAATGAGCAGTTCTTC

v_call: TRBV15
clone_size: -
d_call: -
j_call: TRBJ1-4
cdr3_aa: CATHRVRSSAQLFF
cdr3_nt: TGTGCCACGCACCGGGTCCGCAGTAGTGCACAACTGTTTTTT

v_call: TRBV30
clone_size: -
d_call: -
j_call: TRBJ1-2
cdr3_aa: CAWVDHSGYTF
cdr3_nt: TGTGCCTGGGTAGACCACAGCGGCTACACCTTC

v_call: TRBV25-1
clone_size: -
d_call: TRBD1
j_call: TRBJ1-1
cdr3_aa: CASSELSRDRGEAFF
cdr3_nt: TGTGCCAGCAGTGAGCTGTCCCGGGACAGGGGGGAAGCTTTCTTT

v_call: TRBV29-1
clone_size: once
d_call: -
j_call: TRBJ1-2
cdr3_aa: CSVETRDISNYGYTF
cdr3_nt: TGCAGCGTTGAGACCCGGGACATCTCTAACTATGGCTACACCTTC

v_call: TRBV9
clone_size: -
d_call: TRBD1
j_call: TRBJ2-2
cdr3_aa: CASSAWTGLSAGELFF
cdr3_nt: TGTGCCAGCAGCGCTTGGACAGGCCTTTCTGCCGGGGAGCTGTTTTTT

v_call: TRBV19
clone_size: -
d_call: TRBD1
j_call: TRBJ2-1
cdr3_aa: CASSIVGGQGAGEQFF
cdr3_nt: TGTGCCAGTAGTATAGTAGGAGGACAGGGGGCGGGGGAGCAGTTCTTC

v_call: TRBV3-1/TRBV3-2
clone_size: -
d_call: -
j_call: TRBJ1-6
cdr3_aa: CASSQAGVSYNSPLHF
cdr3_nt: TGTGCCAGCAGCCAGGCAGGGGTCTCCTATAATTCACCCCTCCACTTT

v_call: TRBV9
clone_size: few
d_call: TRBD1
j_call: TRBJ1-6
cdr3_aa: CASSAAGTGRFPLHF
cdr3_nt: TGTGCCAGCAGCGCCGCCGGGACAGGAAGGTTCCCCCTCCACTTT

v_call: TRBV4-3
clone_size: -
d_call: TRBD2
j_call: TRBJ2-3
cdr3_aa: CASSQSTSGGPDTQYF
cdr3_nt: TGCGCCAGCAGCCAGTCGACTAGCGGAGGACCAGATACGCAGTATTTT

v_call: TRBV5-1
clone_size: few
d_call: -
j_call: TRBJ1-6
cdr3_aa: CASSLGHHAGSPLHF
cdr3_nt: TGCGCCAGCAGCCTCGGACATCATGCTGGTTCACCCCTCCACTTT

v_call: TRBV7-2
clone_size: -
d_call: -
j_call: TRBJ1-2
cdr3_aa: CASSLAGHGYTF
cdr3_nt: TGTGCCAGCAGCTTGGCGGGTCATGGCTACACCTTC

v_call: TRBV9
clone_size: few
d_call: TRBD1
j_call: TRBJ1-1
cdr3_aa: CASSVTDRVDTEAFF
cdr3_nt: TGTGCCAGCAGCGTGACCGACAGGGTGGACACTGAAGCTTTCTTT

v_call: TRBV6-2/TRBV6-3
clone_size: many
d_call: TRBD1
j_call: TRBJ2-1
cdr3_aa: CASSYSADRANEQFF
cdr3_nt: TGTGCCAGCAGTTACTCCGCCGACAGGGCGAATGAGCAGTTCTTC

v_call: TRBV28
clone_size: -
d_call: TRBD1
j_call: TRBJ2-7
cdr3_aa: CASREDRVKDGEQYF
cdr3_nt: TGTGCCAGCAGAGAGGACAGGGTAAAGGATGGCGAGCAGTACTTC

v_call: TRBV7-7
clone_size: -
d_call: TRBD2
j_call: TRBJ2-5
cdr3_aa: CASSLMRGGQETQYF
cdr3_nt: TGTGCCAGCAGCTTGATGCGGGGGGGCCAAGAGACCCAGTACTTC